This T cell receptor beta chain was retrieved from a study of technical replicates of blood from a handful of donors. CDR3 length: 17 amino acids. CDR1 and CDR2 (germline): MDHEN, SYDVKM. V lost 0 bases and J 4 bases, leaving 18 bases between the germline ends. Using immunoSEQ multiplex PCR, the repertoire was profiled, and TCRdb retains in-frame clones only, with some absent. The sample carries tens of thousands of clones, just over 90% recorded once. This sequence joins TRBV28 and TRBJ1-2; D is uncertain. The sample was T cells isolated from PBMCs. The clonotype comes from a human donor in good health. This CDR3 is CASSLWDSGGLGYGYTF. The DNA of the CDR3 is TGTGCCAGCAGTTTATGGGATTCTGGAGGGTTGGGCTATGGCTACACCTTC.